This T cell receptor beta chain is drawn from a study of technical replicates of blood from four donors. Germline CDR1 and CDR2: SNHLY and FYNNEI. V was clipped by 9 bases and J by 4 bases, with 9 bases between them. There are 11 residues in the CDR3. This table comes from immunoSEQ multiplex PCR, and its TCRdb copy is limited to in-frame clones, with some not included. The sample lists over 50,000 clones, more than 75% occurring once. Sequencing was performed on PBMCs. This TCR came from a human donor in good health. Some clones in this sample may be carry-over from other donors' samples. This chain connects TRBV2 to TRBJ2-5; D possibly corresponds to TRBD1 (6 bases). Here the CDR3 reads CASTDRETQYF. CDR3 coding DNA: TGTGCCAGTACGGACAGAGAGACCCAGTACTTC.